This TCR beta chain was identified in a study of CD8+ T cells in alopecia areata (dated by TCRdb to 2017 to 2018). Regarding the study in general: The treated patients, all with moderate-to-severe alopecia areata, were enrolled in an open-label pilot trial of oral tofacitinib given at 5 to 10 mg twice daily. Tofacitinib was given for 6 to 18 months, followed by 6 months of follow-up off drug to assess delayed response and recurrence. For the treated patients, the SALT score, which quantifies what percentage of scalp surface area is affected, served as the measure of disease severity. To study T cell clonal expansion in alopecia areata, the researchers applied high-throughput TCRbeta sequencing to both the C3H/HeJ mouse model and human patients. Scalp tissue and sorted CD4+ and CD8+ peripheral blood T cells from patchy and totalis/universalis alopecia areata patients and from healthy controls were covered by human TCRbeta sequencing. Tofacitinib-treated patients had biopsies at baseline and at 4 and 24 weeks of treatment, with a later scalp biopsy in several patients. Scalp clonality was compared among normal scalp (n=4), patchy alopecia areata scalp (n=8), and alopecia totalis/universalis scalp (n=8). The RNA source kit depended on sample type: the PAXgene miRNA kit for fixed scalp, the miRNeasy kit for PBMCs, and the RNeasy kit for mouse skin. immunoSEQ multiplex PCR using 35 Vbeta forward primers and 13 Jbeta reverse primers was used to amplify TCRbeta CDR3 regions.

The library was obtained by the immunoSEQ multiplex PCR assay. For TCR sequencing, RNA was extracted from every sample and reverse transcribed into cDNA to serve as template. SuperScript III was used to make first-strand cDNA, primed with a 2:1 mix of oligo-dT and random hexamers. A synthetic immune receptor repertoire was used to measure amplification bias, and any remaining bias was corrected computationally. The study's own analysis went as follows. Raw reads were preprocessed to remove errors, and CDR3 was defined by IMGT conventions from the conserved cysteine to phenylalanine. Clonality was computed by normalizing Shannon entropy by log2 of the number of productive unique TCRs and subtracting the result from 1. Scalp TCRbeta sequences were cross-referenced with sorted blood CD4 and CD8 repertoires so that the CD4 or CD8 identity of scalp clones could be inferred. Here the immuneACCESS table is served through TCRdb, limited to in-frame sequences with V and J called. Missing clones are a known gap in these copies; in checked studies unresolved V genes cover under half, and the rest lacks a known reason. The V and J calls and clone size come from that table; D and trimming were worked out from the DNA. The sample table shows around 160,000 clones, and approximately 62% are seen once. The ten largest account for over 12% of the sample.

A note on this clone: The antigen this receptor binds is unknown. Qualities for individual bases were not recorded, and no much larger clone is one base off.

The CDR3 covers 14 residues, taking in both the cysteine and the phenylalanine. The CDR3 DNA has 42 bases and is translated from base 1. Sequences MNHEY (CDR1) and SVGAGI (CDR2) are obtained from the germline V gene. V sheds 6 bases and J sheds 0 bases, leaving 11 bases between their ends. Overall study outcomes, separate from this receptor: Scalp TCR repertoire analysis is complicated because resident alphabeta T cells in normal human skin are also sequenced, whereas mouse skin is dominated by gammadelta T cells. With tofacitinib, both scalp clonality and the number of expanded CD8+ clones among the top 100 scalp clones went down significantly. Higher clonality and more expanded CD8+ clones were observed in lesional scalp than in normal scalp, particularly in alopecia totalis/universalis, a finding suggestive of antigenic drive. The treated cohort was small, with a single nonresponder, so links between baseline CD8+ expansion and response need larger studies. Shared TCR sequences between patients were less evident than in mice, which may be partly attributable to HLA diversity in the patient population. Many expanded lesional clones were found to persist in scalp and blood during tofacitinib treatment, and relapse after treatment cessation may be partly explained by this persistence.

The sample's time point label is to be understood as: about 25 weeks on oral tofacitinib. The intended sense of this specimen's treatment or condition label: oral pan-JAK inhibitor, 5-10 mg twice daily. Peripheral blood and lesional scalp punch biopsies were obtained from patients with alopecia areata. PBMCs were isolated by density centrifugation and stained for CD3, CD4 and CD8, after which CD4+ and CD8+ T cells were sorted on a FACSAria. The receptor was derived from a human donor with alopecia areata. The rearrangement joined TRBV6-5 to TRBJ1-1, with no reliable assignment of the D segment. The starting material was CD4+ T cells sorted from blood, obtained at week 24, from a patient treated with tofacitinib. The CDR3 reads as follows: CASRKDTMNTEAFF. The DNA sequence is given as TGTGCCAGCAGAAAAGACACGATGAACACTGAAGCTTTCTTT.